Listed below are T cell receptor beta chains from one sample, sequenced in a study of blood T cell repertoires in COVID-19. Here immunoSEQ multiplex PCR was the method, and the copy in TCRdb shows in-frame clones only, minus some. The table includes roughly 200,000 clones, 80% to 90% detected once. The source material was peripheral blood. Source of these receptors: a human donor with active or convalescent COVID-19. The donor label of this sample is uncertain. The CDR3 runs from the conserved cysteine through the conserved F or W. A D gene is named only where the DNA matches it firmly. Clone size is shown for a subset of rows, as once, few, many or a class of expanded clone.

v_gene	abundance	j_gene	d_gene	CDR3nt	CDR3aa
TRBV12-3/TRBV12-4	-	TRBJ2-1	TRBD2	TGTGCCAGCACCCACGGGGGGGGGAATGAGCAGTTCTTC	CASTHGGGNEQFF
TRBV6-5	-	TRBJ1-1	TRBD1	TGTGCCAGCAGCCGGGACAGGGAGAATACTGAAGCTTTCTTT	CASSRDRENTEAFF
TRBV18	-	TRBJ2-4	-	TGTGCCAGCTCACCCGCCCGGGAAGCCAAAAACATTCAGTACTTC	CASSPAREAKNIQYF
TRBV19	-	TRBJ1-5	TRBD1	TGTGCCAGTAAAGGACAGGGGGACAATCAGCCCCAGCATTTT	CASKGQGDNQPQHF
TRBV5-6	-	TRBJ1-1	-	TGTGCCAGCAGCTACGCTACAGGGTGGGAGACTGAAGCTTTCTTT	CASSYATGWETEAFF
TRBV9	-	TRBJ1-6	-	TGTGCCAGCAGCGTTCTAGGCGGGGGGGGTTCACCCCTCCACTTT	CASSVLGGGGSPLHF
TRBV11-3	-	TRBJ2-1	-	TGTGCCAGCAGCTTAGAGGGTGCGGGAACTAATGAGCAGTTCTTC	CASSLEGAGTNEQFF
TRBV18	-	TRBJ1-6	TRBD1	TGTGCCAGCCCGAAGACAGGGAATTCACCCCTCCACTTT	CASPKTGNSPLHF
TRBV10-3	-	TRBJ2-2	TRBD2	TGTGCCATCAGTTCCGGAGCGGGAGGGCCCGGGGAGCTGTTTTTT	CAISSGAGGPGELFF
TRBV5-4	-	TRBJ2-7	-	TGTGCCAGCAGCATGGATCTCTATTCCTACGAGCAGTACTTC	CASSMDLYSYEQYF
TRBV7-2	-	TRBJ1-1	-	TGTGCCAGCAGCTTAGGTTTTTGGGGGGCTGAAGCTTTCTTT	CASSLGFWGAEAFF
TRBV20-1	-	TRBJ2-5	-	TGCAGTGCTCCGAGGTGGGAGACCCAGTACTTC	CSAPRWETQYF
TRBV7-9	-	TRBJ2-1	-	TGTGCCAGCAGCTTTAGCTCGCTTGTCAATGAGCAGTTCTTC	CASSFSSLVNEQFF
TRBV4-1	once	TRBJ2-5	TRBD2	TGCGCCAGCAGCCACTCCCAAGGCCGGGCGGGGGGGACCCAGTACTTC	CASSHSQGRAGGTQYF
TRBV5-1	-	TRBJ2-2	-	TGCGCCAGCACCCTGCTGGTGGGTGGAGCGAACACCGGGGAGCTGTTTTTT	CASTLLVGGANTGELFF
TRBV11-3	-	TRBJ2-7	-	TGTGCCAGCAGCTTCTCAGGATCCTACGAGCAGTACTTC	CASSFSGSYEQYF
TRBV5-1	-	TRBJ1-1	TRBD1	TGCGCCAGCAGCGACTGGACAGGGTCGACTGAAGCTTTCTTT	CASSDWTGSTEAFF
TRBV11-2	-	TRBJ2-6	TRBD1	TGTGCCAGCAGCTTGGACAGGGCCGGGGCCAACGTCCTGACTTTC	CASSLDRAGANVLTF
TRBV9	-	TRBJ2-5	TRBD1	TGTGCCAGCAGCCCCTGGGACAGGGGGCGAGAGACCCAGTACTTC	CASSPWDRGRETQYF
TRBV5-6	-	TRBJ1-2	-	TGTGCCAGCAGCGGGGGACCGGGGGCTAACTATGGCTACACCTTC	CASSGGPGANYGYTF
TRBV15	once	TRBJ2-3	TRBD2	TGTGCCACCAGCAGAGAGCTCGCTAGCGGGGGGAGCACAGATACGCAGTATTTT	CATSRELASGGSTDTQYF
TRBV30	-	TRBJ2-1	-	TGTGCCTTTTACAGGTTGGGGGGAGGACATGAGCAGTTCTTC	CAFYRLGGGHEQFF
TRBV3-1/TRBV3-2	-	TRBJ1-2	-	TGTGCCAGCAGCCAAGCGAGCTCCCGCACTCCAGGGTATGGCTACACCTTC	CASSQASSRTPGYGYTF
TRBV3-1/TRBV3-2	-	TRBJ2-7	TRBD2	TGTGCCAGCAGCCAAGCGGGACTAGCGGACGGTATGTACTTC	CASSQAGLADGMYF
TRBV28	-	TRBJ2-7	-	TGTGCCAGCAGTCCCCTGTGGGCCCAGTACGAGCAGTACTTC	CASSPLWAQYEQYF
TRBV19	-	TRBJ2-2	-	TGTGCCAGTAAGAGGGAATGGAACACCGGGGAGCTGTTTTTT	CASKREWNTGELFF
TRBV5-5	-	TRBJ2-7	TRBD1	TGTGCCAGCAGCTTGGCGGGGACAGGGGTGTACTTC	CASSLAGTGVYF
TRBV7-9	-	TRBJ2-5	-	TGTGCCAGCAGCGCGACCCGGGGGACCCAGTACTTC	CASSATRGTQYF
TRBV19	-	TRBJ2-2	TRBD1	TGTGCCAGTCGGACAGGGGGCGACACCGGGGAGCTGTTTTTT	CASRTGGDTGELFF
TRBV6-4	-	TRBJ2-3	-	TGTGCCAGCAGTTTACAGGGAGCAGATACGCAGTATTTT	CASSLQGADTQYF
TRBV24-1	-	TRBJ2-2	-	TGTGCCACCAGTGATTTGCAGGGGGGAGCGAACACCGGGGAGCTGTTTTTT	CATSDLQGGANTGELFF
TRBV10-3	-	TRBJ1-6	TRBD1	TGTGCCATCAGTGAGAAAACGAGACAGGGGTACTATAATTCACCCCTCCACTTT	CAISEKTRQGYYNSPLHF
TRBV7-2	-	TRBJ1-3	-	TGTGCCAGCAGTACAAGCGGTTACTCTGGAAACACCATATATTTT	CASSTSGYSGNTIYF
TRBV10-3	-	TRBJ1-1	-	TGTGCCATGCGGACAGCGAACACTGAAGCTTTCTTT	CAMRTANTEAFF
TRBV9	-	TRBJ2-3	TRBD1	TGTGCCAGCAGCGACAGACCGGGACAGGGTTGGAGGTCAGATACGCAGTATTTT	CASSDRPGQGWRSDTQYF
TRBV30	-	TRBJ2-2	-	TGTGCCTGGAGTTTCGACCCCCGGGACACTTCGAACACCGGGGAGCTGTTTTTT	CAWSFDPRDTSNTGELFF
TRBV5-1	-	TRBJ2-7	-	TGCGCCAGCAGCTTGGCGGGGACACGTTACGAGCAGTACTTC	CASSLAGTRYEQYF
TRBV19	once	TRBJ1-3	-	TGTGCCAGTAATCGGGGATCCTCTGGAAACACCATATATTTT	CASNRGSSGNTIYF
TRBV5-8	-	TRBJ2-3	-	TGTGCCAGCAGCCTACGGAGTAGCTACACAGATACGCAGTATTTT	CASSLRSSYTDTQYF
TRBV6-2/TRBV6-3	-	TRBJ2-7	TRBD1	TGTGCCAGCAGTTACGCCGGCGGGACAGGGGGTTTCTCCTACGAGCAGTACTTC	CASSYAGGTGGFSYEQYF
TRBV4-3	-	TRBJ1-4	TRBD1	TGCGCCAGCAGCGGCCGGGACAGGGCCAATGAAAAACTGTTTTTT	CASSGRDRANEKLFF
TRBV2	many	TRBJ1-3	-	TGTGCCAGCAGCTTCGGGACATCTGGAAACACCATATATTTT	CASSFGTSGNTIYF
TRBV6-1	-	TRBJ2-1	TRBD2	TGTGCCAGCAGTGAAATATCTACTAGCGGAGCTTTCAATGAGCAGTTCTTC	CASSEISTSGAFNEQFF
TRBV5-4	-	TRBJ2-1	TRBD1	TGTGCCAGCACTCAGGGACAGCGATCCTACAATGAGCAGTTCTTC	CASTQGQRSYNEQFF
TRBV11-1	-	TRBJ1-2	TRBD1	TGTGCCAGCAGCTTAGCCCAGGACAGGGCCTTC	CASSLAQDRAF
TRBV10-1	-	TRBJ2-3	-	TGCGCCAGCAGTGAGTCCCTCGGAGATACGCAGTATTTT	CASSESLGDTQYF
TRBV11-3	-	TRBJ2-3	TRBD1	TGTGCCAGCAGCCGCGGACAGGCCACAGATACGCAGTATTTT	CASSRGQATDTQYF
TRBV27	-	TRBJ1-6	-	TGTGCCAGCAGTACAGTTTCCCGACCCCTCCACTTT	CASSTVSRPLHF
TRBV5-1	-	TRBJ2-2	TRBD1	TGCGCCAGTGGACAGGGGGGCACCGGGGAGCTGTTTTTT	CASGQGGTGELFF
TRBV6-1	-	TRBJ2-7	TRBD1	TGTGCCAGCAGTGAACATCTTATCAGGGGGAGAGGGTATGGGCAGTACTTC	CASSEHLIRGRGYGQYF
TRBV9	-	TRBJ2-3	-	TGTGCCAGCAGCGTATTGTATGGAGTGGATACGCAGTATTTT	CASSVLYGVDTQYF
TRBV28	-	TRBJ1-1	-	TGTGCCAGCAGTTTGGGGGCGGGGAACACTGAAGCTTTCTTT	CASSLGAGNTEAFF
TRBV11-2	once	TRBJ2-1	TRBD2	TGTGCCAGCAGCTCGTCCGGGACTAGCGGGAGGATAAATGAGCAGTTCTTC	CASSSSGTSGRINEQFF
TRBV6-5	-	TRBJ1-6	-	TGTGCCAGCAGCTCCATATCCGGGGTAGGTCCCCTCCACTTT	CASSSISGVGPLHF
TRBV23-1	-	TRBJ2-7	TRBD1	TGCGCCAGCAGTCGACCCACCGAGGGGGCAGGGGAGGAGCAGTACTTC	CASSRPTEGAGEEQYF
TRBV3-1/TRBV3-2	-	TRBJ1-5	TRBD1	TGTGCCAGCAGCGACCACAGGGGGTCGTGGGATCAGCCCCAGCATTTT	CASSDHRGSWDQPQHF
TRBV3-1/TRBV3-2	once	TRBJ2-7	TRBD1	TGTGCCAGCAGCCCGGGACAGGGTTACGAGCAGTACTTC	CASSPGQGYEQYF
TRBV30	-	TRBJ2-3	TRBD2	TGTGCCTGGAGTGTTAGACCCCTAGCGGGGGTGACAGATACGCAGTATTTT	CAWSVRPLAGVTDTQYF